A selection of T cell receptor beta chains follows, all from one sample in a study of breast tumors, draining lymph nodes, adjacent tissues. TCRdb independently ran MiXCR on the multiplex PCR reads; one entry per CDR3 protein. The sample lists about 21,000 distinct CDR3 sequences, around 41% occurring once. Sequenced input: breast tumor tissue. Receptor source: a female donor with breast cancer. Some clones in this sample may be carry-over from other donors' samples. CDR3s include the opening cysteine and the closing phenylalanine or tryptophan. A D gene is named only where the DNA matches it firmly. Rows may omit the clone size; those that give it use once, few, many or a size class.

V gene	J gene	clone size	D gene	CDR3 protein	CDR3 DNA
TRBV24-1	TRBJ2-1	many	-	CATSDSLDRRGDNEQFF	TGTGCCACCAGTGATTCCCTTGACAGACGTGGCGACAATGAGCAGTTCTTC
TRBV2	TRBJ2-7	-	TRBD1	CASSEGQGYAYEQYF	TGTGCCAGCAGTGAGGGACAGGGGTACGCCTACGAGCAGTACTTC
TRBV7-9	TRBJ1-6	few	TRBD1	CASSSKQGAGKIPLHF	TGTGCCAGCAGCTCAAAACAGGGGGCGGGTAAAATCCCCCTCCACTTT
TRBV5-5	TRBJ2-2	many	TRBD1	CASSGDRGQSNTGELFF	TGTGCCAGCAGCGGAGACAGGGGACAGTCGAACACCGGGGAGCTGTTTTTT
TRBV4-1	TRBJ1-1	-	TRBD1	CASSQESGGPGTEAFF	TGCGCCAGCAGCCAAGAATCAGGGGGGCCGGGCACTGAAGCTTTCTTT
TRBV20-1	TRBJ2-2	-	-	CSATGLSNTGELFF	TGCAGTGCAACTGGACTATCGAACACCGGGGAGCTGTTTTTT
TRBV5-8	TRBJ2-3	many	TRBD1	CASSPGTGGGTDTQYF	TGTGCCAGCAGCCCGGGGACAGGGGGCGGAACAGATACGCAGTATTTT
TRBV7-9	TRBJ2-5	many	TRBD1	CASATGTGGDGQETQYF	TGTGCCAGCGCCACCGGGACAGGAGGTGATGGCCAAGAGACCCAGTACTTC
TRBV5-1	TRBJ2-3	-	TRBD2	CASSPGLAGETDTQYF	TGCGCCAGCAGCCCCGGACTAGCTGGGGAGACAGATACGCAGTATTTT
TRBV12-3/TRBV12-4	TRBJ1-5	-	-	CASSSTNQPQHF	TGTGCCAGCAGTTCCACTAATCAGCCCCAGCATTTT
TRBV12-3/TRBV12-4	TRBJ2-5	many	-	CASSSPPGETQYF	TGTGCCAGCAGTTCCCCCCCCGGAGAGACCCAGTACTTC
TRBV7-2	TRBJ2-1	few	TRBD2	CASAKREGQNNEQFF	TGTGCCAGCGCGAAGCGGGAGGGCCAGAACAATGAGCAGTTCTTC
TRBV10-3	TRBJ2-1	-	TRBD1	CAIGSGQGVVNEQFF	TGTGCCATCGGCTCGGGACAGGGGGTCGTGAATGAGCAGTTCTTC
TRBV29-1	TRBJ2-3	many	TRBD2	CSVVGGERGATDTQYF	TGCAGCGTTGTGGGGGGGGAGCGGGGGGCCACAGATACGCAGTATTTT
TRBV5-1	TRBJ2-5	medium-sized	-	CASSLVGRGNRATKETQYF	TGCGCCAGCAGCTTGGTTGGTCGGGGCAACCGGGCCACCAAAGAGACCCAGTACTTC
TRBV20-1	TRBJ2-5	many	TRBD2	CSASLSGGETQYF	TGCAGTGCTTCCCTAAGCGGGGGGGAGACCCAGTACTTC
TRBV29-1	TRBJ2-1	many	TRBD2	CSVEDPVGLAGVGEQFF	TGCAGCGTTGAAGATCCGGTGGGACTAGCGGGAGTGGGGGAGCAGTTCTTC
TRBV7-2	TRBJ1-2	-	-	CASSLVGGGASNYGYTF	TGTGCCAGCAGCTTAGTGGGGGGGGGCGCGTCTAACTATGGCTACACCTTC
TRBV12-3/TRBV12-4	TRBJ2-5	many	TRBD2	CASSWGSGTETQYF	TGTGCCAGCAGTTGGGGTAGCGGGACGGAGACCCAGTACTTC
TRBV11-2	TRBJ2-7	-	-	CASSLDAGSEQYF	TGTGCCAGCAGCTTAGATGCGGGGAGCGAGCAGTACTTC
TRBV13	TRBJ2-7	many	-	CASSFLRDHHEQYF	TGTGCCAGCAGCTTCCTCCGGGACCACCACGAGCAGTACTTC
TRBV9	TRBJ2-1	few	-	CASSVGQGEQFF	TGTGCCAGCAGCGTAGGCCAGGGTGAGCAGTTCTTC
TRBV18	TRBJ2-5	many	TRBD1	CASSPSTGGGETQYF	TGTGCCAGCTCACCATCGACAGGGGGAGGTGAGACCCAGTACTTC
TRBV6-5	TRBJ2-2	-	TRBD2	CASSYLYSGGNTGELFF	TGTGCCAGCAGTTACCTATATAGCGGGGGGAACACCGGGGAGCTGTTTTTT
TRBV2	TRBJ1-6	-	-	CATSRQAGVKSPLHF	TGTGCCACCTCCCGACAGGCTGGGGTCAAATCACCCCTCCACTTT
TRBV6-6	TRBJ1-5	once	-	CASSHYGRASNQPQHF	TGTGCCAGCAGTCACTACGGCAGGGCGAGCAATCAGCCCCAGCATTTT
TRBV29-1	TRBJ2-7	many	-	CSVTQHEQYF	TGCAGCGTTACCCAACACGAGCAGTACTTC
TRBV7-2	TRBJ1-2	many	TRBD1	CASSRMPGTGEGYTF	TGTGCCAGCAGTCGAATGCCGGGGACAGGGGAAGGCTACACCTTC
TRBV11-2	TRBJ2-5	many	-	CASTRRLGEVLPQYF	TGTGCCAGCACCCGTCGACTGGGCGAAGTCCTGCCCCAGTACTTC
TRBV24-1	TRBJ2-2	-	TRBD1	CATSVRGPNTGELFF	TGTGCCACCAGTGTAAGGGGGCCCAACACCGGGGAGCTGTTTTTT
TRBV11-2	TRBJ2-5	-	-	CASSLDSSGSETQYF	TGTGCCAGCAGCTTAGATTCTTCGGGTTCAGAGACCCAGTACTTC
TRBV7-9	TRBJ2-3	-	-	CASSSSTQPNTQYF	TGTGCCAGCAGCTCTTCTACGCAGCCTAATACGCAGTATTTT
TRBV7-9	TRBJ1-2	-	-	CASSLGQGYGYTF	TGTGCCAGCAGCTTGGGCCAGGGCTATGGCTACACCTTC
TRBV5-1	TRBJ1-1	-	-	CASSQGRKGTEAFF	TGCGCCAGCAGCCAGGGCAGGAAGGGCACTGAAGCTTTCTTT
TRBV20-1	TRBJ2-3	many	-	CSARDWGTDTQYF	TGCAGTGCCCGGGACTGGGGGACAGATACGCAGTATTTT